The clone carrying this TCR beta chain was detected only a few times. The antigen is undetermined. All of the donors were Caucasians in good health. TCRdb independently ran MiXCR on the 5' RACE reads; one entry per CDR3 protein. The table records 1.5 million to 2 million distinct CDR3 sequences, under 35% of them present only once. This sample was included in a study of identical twins. The CDR3 sequence is 14 residues long. V was shortened by 4 bases and J by 8 bases, with 17 bases between the two germline ends. Study-wide findings and caveats: Researchers caution that invariant MAIT and iNKT cells could partly confound zero-insertion analyses.

V and J are TRBV12-3 or TRBV12-4 and TRBJ1-2; D might be TRBD1 (6 bases). Sequencing input: cord blood. This receptor was identified in a newborn girl in good health. This CDR3 is CASSWPGQASGYTF. The CDR3 coding sequence is TGTGCCAGCAGTTGGCCGGGACAAGCATCAGGCTACACCTTC.